The source of this TCR beta chain is a study of post-analysis software for immune sequencing data (dated by TCRdb to 2015 to 2017). Describing the broader study: Relapsing-remitting, secondary progressive and progressive-relapsing multiple sclerosis were recorded as disease courses, and subtype annotation was lacking for some patients. The patient repertoires were compared against 10 to 12 previously published healthy control repertoires obtained from donors aged about 6 to 27 years. A subset of samples was prepared in parallel using single-end sample barcoding, then pooled and co-amplified after Illumina adapter ligation.

CDR3 length: 14 amino acids, cysteine to phenylalanine. Only the CDR3 portion is preserved as DNA: 42 bases, with reading frame beginning at the first base. Per the germline V gene, SQVTM is the CDR1 and ANQGSEA is the CDR2. The library was made by PCR. Sequencing was performed on an Illumina HiSeq 2500. Unique molecular identifiers were incorporated into TCR beta cDNA libraries to reduce PCR and sequencing biases. Roughly 0.5 million cDNA molecules were obtained per 1 to 10 million input T cells, so each molecule approximated one T cell. Patient libraries were prepared and sequenced with the same protocol used for the earlier healthy control dataset. Samples belonging to the same batch were prepared together, multiplexed and sequenced on a shared HiSeq lane. Per the original workflow: MIGEC was used to process the raw barcoded reads, and molecular identifier groups with only a single read were discarded before consensus assembly and CDR3 extraction. VDJtools was used for post-analysis of the clonotype tables, with diversity normalized by down-sampling every dataset to the smallest sample size. To correct batch-related cross-sample contamination, repertoire overlap clustering matched CDR3 amino acid sequences but not nucleotide sequences. TCRdb reran the public reads through fastp at Q25 and MiXCR, keeping productive beta chains. Each record represents a unique CDR3 protein, reported with the most common genes and DNA among its rows. In this record, the V and J calls reflect TCRdb's handling and not the investigators' own analysis. The sample yields almost 700,000 distinct CDR3 sequences; 55% to 60% were counted once. The top ten clonotypes cover around 10% of the sample.

TCR beta repertoires were profiled from peripheral blood of some 13 young patients with multiple sclerosis to demonstrate the VDJtools post-analysis software. The patients with multiple sclerosis were children and adolescents between about 6 and 15 years of age. Concerning this clonotype itself: Its binding antigen is unknown. At one end, the junction sequence differs from germline, possibly due to a read error.

On the study overall, not on this receptor specifically: Patients showed significantly higher frequencies than controls for a few TRBV segments, among them TRBV5-6, TRBV5-1 and TRBV20-1. When samples were clustered directly using the F measure, samples prepared in the same batch co-clustered strongly, which prompted a batch-effect correction. The control group was slightly older than the multiple sclerosis patient group. Compared with controls, multiple sclerosis patients had significantly lower normalized Chao1 diversity, a finding suggesting substantial peripheral T-cell clonal expansion.

The sequence was collected from a girl aged 2 to 10 with multiple sclerosis. Here the chain combines TRBV29-1 and TRBJ2-3; TRBD2 matches 15 bases in the middle. Sequencing was done on a sample of blood. This receptor carries the CDR3 CSVGTSGRADTQYF. The bases read TGCAGCGTTGGGACTAGCGGGAGGGCAGATACACAGTATTTT.